This T cell receptor (beta chain) was captured in a study of regulatory T cells in long-lasting Graves disease. Arm-PCR of CDR3 regions and iRepertoire HTBI primers were the basis on which TCR beta libraries were built. Via MiXCR, TCRdb re-called the multiplex PCR reads, giving one row per CDR3 protein. The sample gives about 420,000 distinct CDR3 sequences, around 17% of which show up once; about 25% is in the top ten. This sample's time point: newly diagnosed GD, antithyroid drugs for less than 3 months. The TCR library was made from RNA that had been extracted from PBMCs in TRIzol. This clonotype was seen many times. Per the germline V gene, CDR1 is DFQATT and CDR2 is SNEGSKA (reference sequence). The CDR3 covers 16 residues. V was shortened by 0 bases and J by 4 bases, with 18 bases between the two germline ends. The same data also went into a second study, on T cells in Graves' hyperthyroidism and ophthalmopathy. That work contributes: From stable hyperthyroidism, ophthalmopathy was set apart by a 13 V-J model.

The sequencing here drew on peripheral blood mononuclear cells (PBMCs), taken at new diagnosis, from a patient treated with antithyroid drugs. The chain combines TRBV20-1 with TRBJ1-1, with D perhaps TRBD1 (5 bases). This sequence originates from a woman aged 18-29 years with Graves disease. The CDR3 protein is CSARDRGTSQATEAFF. The CDR3 nucleotides are TGCAGTGCTAGAGATCGGGGCACTTCTCAAGCCACTGAAGCTTTCTTT.